The present T cell receptor beta chain was sequenced within a study of blood T cells in healthy people across ages. Primed by a sample-barcoded 5' primer and a J-beta primer mix, a second PCR proceeded for about 6 to 11 cycles. TCRdb called the 5' RACE reads again in MiXCR, with one record for every CDR3 protein. The table has under 2,000,000 distinct CDR3 sequences, 49% seen once; the top ten hold less than 2.5%. In its sample, this clonotype was seen once. The germline V gene has CDR1 SGHRS and CDR2 YFSETQ. This CDR3 spans 15 amino acids. The sequence came from a woman aged 35 to 49 in good health. Sequenced sample: blood. The chain couples TRBV5-1 to TRBJ2-4, with a possible D match to TRBD1 (5 bases). The end of the DNA fits TRBJ2-7 better, so the J call may be wrong. The CDR3 sequence: CASSLGHRNPYEQYF. The CDR3 nucleotides read TGCGCCAGCAGCTTGGGACACAGGAACCCCTACGAGCAGTACTTC.